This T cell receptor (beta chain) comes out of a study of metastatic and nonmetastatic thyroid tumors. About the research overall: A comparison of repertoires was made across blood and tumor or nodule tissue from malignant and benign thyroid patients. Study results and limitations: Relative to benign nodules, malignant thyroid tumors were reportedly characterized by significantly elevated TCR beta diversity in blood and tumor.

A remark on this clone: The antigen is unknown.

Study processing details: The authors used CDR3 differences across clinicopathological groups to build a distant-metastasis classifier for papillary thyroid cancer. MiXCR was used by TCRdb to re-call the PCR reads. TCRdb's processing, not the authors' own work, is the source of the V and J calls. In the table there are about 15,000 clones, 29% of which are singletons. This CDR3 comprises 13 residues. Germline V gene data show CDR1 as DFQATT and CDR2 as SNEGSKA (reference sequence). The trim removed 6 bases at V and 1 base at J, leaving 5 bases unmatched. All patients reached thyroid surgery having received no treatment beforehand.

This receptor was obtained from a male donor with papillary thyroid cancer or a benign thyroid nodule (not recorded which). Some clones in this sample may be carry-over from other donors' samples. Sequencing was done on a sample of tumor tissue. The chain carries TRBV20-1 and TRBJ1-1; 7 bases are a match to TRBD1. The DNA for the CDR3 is TGCAGTGCACCGGGACAGCAGAACACTGAAGCTTTCTTT. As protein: CSAPGQQNTEAFF.